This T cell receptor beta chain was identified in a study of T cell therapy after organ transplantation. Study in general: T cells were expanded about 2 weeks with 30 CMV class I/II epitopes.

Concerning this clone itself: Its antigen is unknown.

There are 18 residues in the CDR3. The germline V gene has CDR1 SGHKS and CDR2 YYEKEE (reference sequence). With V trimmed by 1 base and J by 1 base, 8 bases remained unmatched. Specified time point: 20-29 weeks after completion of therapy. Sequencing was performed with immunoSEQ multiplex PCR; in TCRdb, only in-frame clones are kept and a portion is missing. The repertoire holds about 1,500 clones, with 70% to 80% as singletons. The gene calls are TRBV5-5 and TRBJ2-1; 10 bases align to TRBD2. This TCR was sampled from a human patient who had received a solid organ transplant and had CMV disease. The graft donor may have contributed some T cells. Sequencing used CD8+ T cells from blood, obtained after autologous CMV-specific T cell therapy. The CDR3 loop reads CASSLPLAGEFSYNEQFF. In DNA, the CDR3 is TGTGCCAGCAGCTTGCCTCTAGCGGGAGAGTTTTCCTACAATGAGCAGTTCTTC.